A single sample gave rise to the 25 T cell receptor beta chains below, sequenced in a study of regulatory T cells in long-lasting Graves disease. Arm-PCR of CDR3 regions and iRepertoire HTBI primers were the basis on which TCR beta libraries were built. TCRdb re-analysed the multiplex PCR reads in MiXCR, keeping a single row per CDR3 protein. The sample records about 540,000 distinct CDR3 sequences, roughly 13% being singletons. Indicated time point: newly diagnosed GD, antithyroid drugs for less than 3 months. PBMC-extracted RNA yielded the TCR library. These sequences were also reported in another study, on T cells in Graves' hyperthyroidism and ophthalmopathy.

Source: peripheral blood mononuclear cells (PBMCs), taken at new diagnosis, from a patient treated with antithyroid drugs. The source is a man aged 25-45 years with Graves disease.

This clonotype has a count of ten or more. This chain connects TRBV7-9 to TRBJ1-2; D is unclear. Trimming shortened V by 0 bases and J by 1 base, and 9 bases separated the two germline ends. The CDR3 runs to 15 residues. The V gene's germline CDR1 is SEHNR and CDR2 FQNEAQ (reference sequence). CDR3 sequence reads: CASSLAASNNYGYTF. CDR3 DNA sequence: TGTGCCAGCAGCTTAGCGGCAAGTAATAACTATGGCTACACCTTC.

This clonotype was seen ten or more times. J is TRBJ2-1 and V is TRBV2; 9 bases map to TRBD2. Germline-derived CDR1 and CDR2 are SNHLY and FYNNEI. Losses at the gene ends were 1 base for V and 10 bases for J; bases not matched to a gene: 5. This CDR3 region has 14 residues. Written as DNA, the CDR3 is TGTGCCAGCAGTGAAGGGAGACTAGCGGAGGAGCAGTTCTTC. It translates to CASSEGRLAEEQFF. Full variable domain (remainder filled in from reference TRBV2 and TRBJ2-1): EPEVTQTPSHQVTQMGQEVILRCVPISNHLYFYWYRQILGQKVEFLVSFYNNEISEKSEIFDDQFSVERPDGSNFTLKIRSTKLEDSAMYFCASSEGRLAEEQFFGPGTRLTVL.

This clonotype was counted at least ten times. The J gene is TRBJ1-2, the V gene TRBV30, with D unclear. Germline V gives CDR1 GTSNPN, CDR2 SVGIG (reference sequence). V was cut by 5 bases and J by 8 bases, with 18 bases left in between. CDR3 length equals 13 residues. The CDR3 region is CAWVMEGVGGYTF. The CDR3 region has the DNA TGTGCCTGGGTGATGGAGGGTGTCGGAGGCTACACCTTC.

This clonotype was counted once. This sequence may be a read error, since a much larger clone differs from it by one base. The chain couples TRBV7-9 to TRBJ2-1, with 11 nucleotides matching TRBD2. This CDR3 comprises 15 residues. CDR1 and CDR2 from the germline V gene are SEHNR and FQNEAQ (reference sequence). The CDR3 DNA sequence: TGTGCCAGCAGACTACTAGCGGGAGTTTCCCATGAGCAGTCCTTC. It translates to CASRLLAGVSHEQSF.

Concerning this clonotype: A far bigger clonotype differs at one base, so this is likely a read error. The rearrangement uses TRBV6-2 or TRBV6-3 and TRBJ1-5, with unresolved D. Germline CDR1 and CDR2: MNHEY and SVGEGT. Trimming took off 6 bases at V and 1 base at J, with 10 bases between the two ends. This CDR3 is 14 amino acids long. For the CDR3, the DNA is TGTGCCAGCAGCCTCCGGTGGAGCAATCAGCCCCAGCATTTT. It yields the protein CASSLRWSNQPQHF.

In DNA, the CDR3 is TGTGCCAGCGGGACTAGCCAAGAGACCCAGTACTTC. Protein product: CASGTSQETQYF. This chain joins TRBV10-3 and TRBJ2-5; 8 nucleotides agree with TRBD2. The length of the CDR3 is 12 residues. CDR1 is ENHRY, CDR2 SYGVKD, per germline. Trimming cost V 10 bases and J 1 base; bases outside gene matches: 2.

The J gene is TRBJ2-7, the V gene TRBV20-1; the match to TRBD2 covers 8 bases. This CDR3 region has 15 residues. Germline V gene data show CDR1 as DFQATT and CDR2 as SNEGSKA (reference sequence). Trimming removed 1 base from V and 3 bases from J; junction bases left unmatched: 8. In DNA, the CDR3 is TGCAGTGCTAGAGCATCAGCGGGAGCAGTCTACGAGCAGTACTTC. This sequence encodes CSARASAGAVYEQYF.

This clonotype has just a few counts. This chain links TRBV10-1 with TRBJ2-2, with D tentatively TRBD2 (7 bases). The length of the CDR3 is 15 residues. The germline V gene has CDR1 WNHNN and CDR2 SYGVQD (reference sequence). Trimming removed 8 bases from V and 4 bases from J, with 17 bases in between. The CDR3 DNA is TGCGCCAGCGAGGAGGGGGGAGGGATCACCGGGGAGCTGTTTTTT. Translated, it gives CASEEGGGITGELFF.

In this sample, this clonotype turned up many times. V gene TRBV18 combines with J gene TRBJ1-1; D might be TRBD1 (5 bases). The CDR3 is made up of 14 amino acids. V dropped 8 bases and J dropped 2 bases, with 15 bases sitting between them. Germline V gives CDR1 KGHSH, CDR2 LQKENI. CDR3 DNA: TGTGCCAGCAGTCCACTCGACAGAAACACTGAAGCTTTCTTT. Its protein is CASSPLDRNTEAFF.

At least ten counts were recorded for this clonotype. The chain employs TRBV27 and TRBJ2-6, with D hard to call. The germline V gene has CDR1 MNHEY and CDR2 SMNVEV (reference sequence). CDR3 length equals 13 residues. Deletions cut 7 bases from V and 0 bases from J, with 4 bases between. The CDR3 protein is CASTTSGANVLTF. CDR3 DNA: TGTGCCAGCACTACCTCTGGGGCCAACGTCCTGACTTTC.

The chain uses TRBV19 and TRBJ2-2, with 11 bases identical to TRBD1. J gave up 5 bases and V 10 bases, and 9 bases lay outside the gene matches. From germline, CDR1 is LNHDA and CDR2 SQIVND (reference sequence). This CDR3 is built from 15 residues. The CDR3 DNA sequence: TGTGCCACCAGGGGGACAGGGGGTGCGACCGGGGAGCTGTTTTTT. The encoded protein is CATRGTGGATGELFF.

This clonotype has just one count. The chain couples TRBV5-6 to TRBJ2-5; no definite D call. The CDR3 consists of 13 residues. In germline, CDR1 is SGHDT, CDR2 YYEEEE. V was shortened by 3 bases and J by 5 bases, with 11 bases between the two germline ends. CDR3 sequence reads: CASSSQVGETQYF. The CDR3 nucleotides read TGTGCCAGCAGCTCTCAGGTCGGGGAGACCCAGTACTTC.

This clonotype was seen a handful of times. The CDR3 loop reads CASSQGTNLGNEQYF. The CDR3, as DNA: TGTGCCAGCAGCCAAGGAACCAACCTCGGGAACGAGCAGTACTTC. The gene calls are TRBV11-2 and TRBJ2-7, with a weak D call TRBD2 (5 bases). CDR1 SGHAT and CDR2 FQNNGV come from the germline V gene. V was pared by 5 bases and J by 5 bases, with 19 bases between. The CDR3 is made up of 15 amino acids.

V and J are TRBV4-1 and TRBJ2-1; D gene uncertain. The CDR3 is 13 amino acids. Looked up from germline, CDR1 is MGHRA and CDR2 is YSYEKL. V gave up 4 bases and J gave up 8 bases, with 12 bases separating them. CDR3 DNA: TGCGCCAGCAGCCTCGTCGTAGGTGATGAGCAGTTCTTC. Its translation is CASSLVVGDEQFF.

This sequence joins TRBV7-9 and TRBJ1-5; D possibly corresponds to TRBD1 (6 bases). The V end was cut by 5 bases, the J end by 1 base, with 12 bases between. The CDR3 runs 15 residues. Germline V gives CDR1 SEHNR, CDR2 FQNEAQ (reference sequence). CDR3 nucleotide sequence: TGTGCCAGCAGCACTTTAGGGGGAAGCAATCAGCCCCAGCATTTT. The encoded protein is CASSTLGGSNQPQHF.

Many counts were recorded for this clonotype. J is TRBJ1-2 and V is TRBV20-1, with D perhaps TRBD1 (5 bases). V shed 6 bases and J shed 4 bases, with 15 bases lying between them. The CDR3 loop spans 13 amino acids. Germline V gene data show CDR1 as DFQATT and CDR2 as SNEGSKA (reference sequence). The CDR3 reads CSAGDGILYGYTF. CDR3 in DNA: TGCAGTGCCGGGGACGGGATCCTCTATGGCTACACCTTC.

The chain couples TRBV6-2 or TRBV6-3 to TRBJ2-1, with TRBD2 identical over 14 bases. CDR1 and CDR2 from the germline V gene are MNHEY and SVGEGT. The junction had 3 bases not matched to a gene; V was cut back by 2 bases and J by 0 bases. This CDR3 contains 18 residues. The CDR3 here is CASSYGTSGGSSYNEQFF. CDR3 nucleotides: TGTGCCAGCAGTTACGGGACTAGCGGGGGTTCCTCCTACAATGAGCAGTTCTTC.

V is TRBV24-1 and J is TRBJ1-2; 7 nucleotides match TRBD1. There are 11 residues in the CDR3. V shed 11 bases, J shed 4 bases, and the junction held 3 bases outside the gene matches. The germline CDR1 and CDR2 sequences are KGHDR and SFDVKD. The CDR3 reads CAIGDSYGYTF. CDR3 coding DNA: TGTGCCATTGGGGACAGCTATGGCTACACCTTC.

This clonotype was counted only a few times. The chain has TRBV5-4 and TRBJ2-4; 8 nucleotides agree with TRBD1. The germline gives CDR1 SGHNT, CDR2 YYREEE (reference sequence). V dropped 0 bases and J dropped 2; count of bases not matched to a gene: 10. The CDR3 runs to 18 residues. CDR3 loop: CASSLGGGQGAPKNIQYF. The CDR3 region has the DNA TGTGCCAGCAGCTTGGGAGGCGGTCAGGGGGCACCCAAAAACATTCAGTACTTC.

At least ten counts were recorded for this clonotype. The chain recombines TRBV5-1 with TRBJ2-7, with TRBD1 matching 8 bases. V was pared by 4 bases and J by 4 bases, with 10 bases of the junction left unmatched. In germline, CDR1 is SGHRS, CDR2 YFSETQ. The CDR3 has 15 residues. CDR3 amino acids: CASSRTGTGDYEQYF. CDR3 nucleotide sequence: TGCGCCAGCAGCCGTACCGGGACAGGAGATTACGAGCAGTACTTC.

CDR3 coding DNA: TGTGCCAGTAGAGGGACAGGGTACAACAATGAGCAGTTCTTC. Protein sequence: CASRGTGYNNEQFF. The rearrangement uses TRBV19 and TRBJ2-1, with 9 bases matching TRBD1. Germline V lookup: CDR1 LNHDA, CDR2 SQIVND (reference sequence). The V and J ends lost 6 bases and 5 bases, in that order; junction bases with no gene match: 5. The CDR3 contains 14 residues.

This clonotype occurred many times. The V call is TRBV9, the J call TRBJ2-7; 7 positions agree with TRBD2. The germline gives CDR1 SGDLS, CDR2 YYNGEE. V was pared by 3 bases and J by 1 base, with 7 bases of the junction left unmatched. The CDR3 consists of 15 residues. CDR3 residues: CASSASGAPSYEQYF. The CDR3 DNA follows: TGTGCCAGCAGCGCCAGCGGGGCCCCTTCCTACGAGCAGTACTTC.

The chain employs TRBV18 and TRBJ2-3; D may be TRBD1 or TRBD2 (5 bases each). The germline CDR1 and CDR2 sequences are KGHSH and LQKENI. The CDR3 loop spans 16 amino acids. Trimming left V 4 bases short and J 4 bases short, with 18 bases between. CDR3: CASSLVRDGSADTQYF. The DNA of the CDR3 is TGTGCCAGCTCACTAGTCCGGGACGGGTCGGCAGATACGCAGTATTTT.

This clonotype was recorded many times. J is TRBJ1-4 and V is TRBV2, with D unresolved. CDR3 length: 14 residues. V was clipped by 2 bases and J by 8 bases, with 12 bases between them. Germline V gene sequence: CDR1 SNHLY, CDR2 FYNNEI. CDR3 amino acids: CASSEMISTEKLFF. CDR3 nucleotide sequence: TGTGCCAGCAGTGAAATGATCAGTACCGAAAAACTGTTTTTT.

The chain recombines TRBV12-3 or TRBV12-4 with TRBJ2-5, with TRBD2 identical over 9 bases. V lost 4 bases to trimming and J lost 4 bases; unmatched junction nucleotides: 13. This CDR3 region has 17 residues. The CDR3 sequence: CASSWAQGLAGSETQYF. CDR3 nucleotide sequence: TGTGCCAGCAGTTGGGCCCAGGGGCTAGCGGGATCAGAGACCCAGTACTTC.